A single count supports the clone carrying this T cell receptor beta chain. Clinical history reported by participants formed the basis on which cohorts were assigned. All recovered Cohort 3 donors got two negative PCRs, got clearance, or saw symptom resolution. The data belong to a study of blood T cell repertoires in COVID-19. Across the study: PBMCs, B-cell-depleted T cells, or T cells provided the cDNA or gDNA that made up the material.

Authors' methods: For nucleated cells, counts were estimated from reference gene primer amplification. The repertoire was sequenced with immunoSEQ multiplex PCR; TCRdb's copy has only in-frame clones and lacks some. For V, J and clone size, that table is used; D and trimming come from the DNA. This sample has almost 200,000 clones, with more than 80% found just once. The clonotype was recovered from a young woman who had recovered from COVID-19. The specimen was PBMCs or T cells enriched from blood (not recorded which).

The CDR3 DNA follows: TGCGCCAGCAGCCAAGATGTCACGGGAAATTCACCCCTCCACTTT. Protein: CASSQDVTGNSPLHF. The rearrangement joins TRBV4-1 to TRBJ1-6; D remains ambiguous. V was clipped by 0 bases and J by 7 bases, with 10 bases between them. Germline loops: CDR1 MGHRA, CDR2 YSYEKL. This CDR3 contains 15 residues.